This T cell receptor beta chain was recorded in a study of OX40 agonist ivuxolimab in advanced cancers. Study information: People who had prior anti-PD-1, anti-PD-L1 or anti-CTLA-4 therapy could take part, and around 40% had some. Findings and caveats of the study: Antigens targeted by the expanded peripheral T cells were not determined. Blood T cells, both CD4+ and CD8+, expanded clonally by week 6 at 0.1 to 3.0 mg/kg.

Sequenced by immunoSEQ multiplex PCR; TCRdb stores in-frame clones only, minus some. The sample consists of approximately 66,000 clones, less than 85% of them appearing once. As to this clone: Its antigen remains unidentified.

V lost 8 bases and J lost 1; bases outside the gene matches: 4. CDR1 and CDR2 from the germline V gene are MNHNS and SASEGT. CDR3 length: 14 residues. Any history of autoimmune disease or systemic immunosuppression disqualified patients. This chain joins TRBV6-1 and TRBJ1-5; 8 nucleotides align to TRBD1. Sequencing was performed on CD4+ or CD8+ T cells sorted from blood, taken in a trial of the OX40 agonist ivuxolimab. This clonotype was obtained from an adult with an advanced solid tumor such as melanoma, head and neck, liver or kidney cancer. CDR3 sequence (DNA): TGTGCCAGCCACGGACAGGGAAGCAATCAGCCCCAGCATTTT. Translated: CASHGQGSNQPQHF.